The rows below give T cell receptor beta chains drawn from one sample of a study of T cell repertoires in cytomegalovirus infection. In TCRdb, the reads were re-called with MiXCR into one record per CDR3 protein. The table records 310,000 or so distinct CDR3 sequences, more than 20% of them present only once. Sequencing was carried out using PBMCs. The source of these receptors is a human donor in good health (CMV status not recorded). Some clones in this sample may be carry-over from other donors' samples. Each CDR3 is given with its conserved first and last residue. Rows give clone size only sometimes, using once, few, many, or a class for an expanded clone.

CDR3 | V | size | J
CASSLRGANNEQFF | TRBV7-2 | many | TRBJ2-1
CSARQQGERPEAFF | TRBV20-1 | NA | TRBJ1-1
CASNLVGGAVDTQYF | TRBV11-2 | many | TRBJ2-3
CASSEGTGANTEAFF | TRBV6-1 | few | TRBJ1-1
CASREGTVQSQPQHF | TRBV5-1 | NA | TRBJ1-5
CSVSSGDARDTQYF | TRBV29-1 | NA | TRBJ2-3
CAGKRGSEAFF | TRBV28 | NA | TRBJ1-1
CASRTGDRGKDEQYF | TRBV6-1 | few | TRBJ2-7
CASSPLDRAGQPQHF | TRBV12-3/TRBV12-4 | NA | TRBJ1-5
CSARRQGILSSYNSPLHF | TRBV20-1 | NA | TRBJ1-6
CASSFSRRDTQYF | TRBV7-2 | many | TRBJ2-3
CATSDRKRRTGELFF | TRBV24-1 | NA | TRBJ2-2
CASSEGQGGQPQHF | TRBV2 | NA | TRBJ1-5
CASFGTVEGKYGYTF | TRBV28 | NA | TRBJ1-2
CASSSPDRVSDTQYF | TRBV7-2 | many | TRBJ2-3
CASSFAATYEQYF | TRBV7-2 | many | TRBJ2-7
CANGRSSGNTIYF | TRBV2 | NA | TRBJ1-3
CSAALLTSGVTDTQYF | TRBV20-1 | NA | TRBJ2-3
CAISEGTAETQYF | TRBV10-3 | few | TRBJ2-5
CASSLGGSNEKLFF | TRBV28 | few | TRBJ1-4
CASSLLAGRQTQYF | TRBV7-2 | many | TRBJ2-5
CASSPLAVNTEAFF | TRBV7-2 | few | TRBJ1-1
CASSLRAASFNEQFF | TRBV28 | few | TRBJ2-1
CASSLGSGTGLLYTQYF | TRBV7-2 | NA | TRBJ2-3
CASSPGARGQETQYF | TRBV7-2 | few | TRBJ2-5
CASSLGLAFNEQFF | TRBV18 | many | TRBJ2-1
CASSSPTGAYETQYF | TRBV5-1 | NA | TRBJ2-5
CASTRGKGEKLFF | TRBV12-3/TRBV12-4 | NA | TRBJ1-4
CASSQGRNQETQYF | TRBV14 | NA | TRBJ2-5
CAISESTLGDYREGLLRELFF | TRBV10-3 | few | TRBJ2-2
CASSLVAGDTQYF | TRBV7-2 | many | TRBJ2-3
CASSPTTTSAPQETQYF | TRBV12-3/TRBV12-4 | many | TRBJ2-5
CASSRQGALSQKGYTF | TRBV28 | NA | TRBJ1-2
CATSKVTGQGSGELFF | TRBV15 | few | TRBJ2-2
CASSISTYNEQFF | TRBV19 | NA | TRBJ2-1
CASSLYHSGNTIYF | TRBV28 | few | TRBJ1-3
CASSGQAYNEQFF | TRBV7-2 | many | TRBJ2-1
CASSLLGLAGRQYF | TRBV28 | many | TRBJ2-7
CATSWDRDGTDTQYF | TRBV15 | NA | TRBJ2-3
CASSFTSSSSYEQYF | TRBV7-2 | many | TRBJ2-7
CSVSRGAVQETQYF | TRBV29-1 | few | TRBJ2-5
CASARDLGYGYTF | TRBV28 | once | TRBJ1-2
CASSDGSSGDTDTQYF | TRBV6-4 | many | TRBJ2-3
CASSLSVEAFF | TRBV28 | few | TRBJ1-1
CASSGTAGDQPQHF | TRBV6-2/TRBV6-3 | few | TRBJ1-5
CASHQTVSTDTQYF | TRBV18 | few | TRBJ2-3
CSAPKRGPNNEQLF | TRBV20-1 | NA | TRBJ2-1
CASSYLRTGAPDTQYF | TRBV6-2/TRBV6-3 | NA | TRBJ2-3
CASTTTGTGASSFYGYTF | TRBV7-2 | many | TRBJ1-2
CASSDAAGDGYTF | TRBV2 | many | TRBJ1-2
CASSSIGTAYNEQFF | TRBV7-2 | many | TRBJ2-1